The 16 T cell receptor beta chains listed next were all sequenced from one sample in a study of beta chain features in type 1 diabetes. As every portion of the isolated RNA was reverse transcribed, the sequencing read expressed TCRB transcripts. TCRdb's table, derived via immunoSEQ multiplex PCR, lists solely in-frame clones and lacks some. The repertoire holds some 160,000 clones, with 7.5% to 10% as singletons. Sequencing was carried out using central memory CD4+ T cells from blood. The source is a woman in her late teens or twenties in good health.

The chain combines TRBV6-1 with TRBJ1-5; 8 bases line up with TRBD1. Germline-derived CDR1 and CDR2 are MNHNS and SASEGT. The ends lost 4 bases at V and 7 bases at J; junction bases unmatched: 6. This CDR3 spans 14 amino acids. The CDR3 here is CASSGTGRGQPQHF. The CDR3 DNA is TGTGCCAGCAGTGGGACAGGGAGGGGGCAGCCCCAGCATTTT.

This clone was counted once. This chain connects TRBV2 to TRBJ1-3, with 7 bases that match TRBD1. This CDR3 comprises 15 residues. The germline CDR1 and CDR2 sequences are SNHLY and FYNNEI. V lost 6 bases, J lost 0 bases, and 5 bases stayed unmatched. The CDR3: CASRGTVLSGNTIYF. The CDR3 DNA sequence: TGTGCCAGCAGAGGGACAGTACTCTCTGGAAACACCATATATTTT.

This clone has more than one count but fewer than ten. This chain links TRBV2 with TRBJ2-4; perhaps TRBD2 as D (6 bases). This CDR3 spans 14 amino acids. V was pared by 7 bases and J by 7 bases, with 17 bases between. CDR1 is SNHLY and CDR2 is FYNNEI in the germline V gene. CDR3 amino acids: CASTAGQAGNIQYF. The CDR3 bases are TGTGCCAGCACAGCGGGTCAGGCGGGGAACATTCAGTACTTC.

In this sample, this clone turned up once. The rearrangement uses TRBV19 and TRBJ1-6; TRBD1 might be the D (5 bases). CDR3 length equals 15 residues. With 8 bases removed from V and 2 bases from J, the gap between germline ends came to 13 bases. Germline CDR1 LNHDA, CDR2 SQIVND (reference sequence). CDR3: CASGNGGTYNSPLHF. Written as DNA, the CDR3 is TGTGCCAGTGGGAATGGGGGGACCTATAATTCACCCCTCCACTTT.

The J gene is TRBJ1-2, the V gene TRBV4-1, with TRBD1 matching 10 bases. The CDR3 is 15 amino acids. The V gene's germline CDR1 is MGHRA and CDR2 YSYEKL. V lost 6 bases to trimming and J lost 5 bases; unmatched junction nucleotides: 9. CDR3 nucleotides: TGCGCCAGCAGATCCGACAGGGGGCGATGGTATGGCTACACCTTC. This gives the protein CASRSDRGRWYGYTF.

This clone has only a few counts. The J gene is TRBJ2-6, the V gene TRBV6-6, with 8 bases aligning to TRBD2. This CDR3 contains 15 residues. V was pared by 8 bases and J by 2 bases, with 5 bases of the junction left unmatched. Germline V gene sequence: CDR1 MNHNY, CDR2 SVGAGI (reference sequence). The CDR3, as DNA: TGTGCCAGCTCGGGGACTAGAACTGGGGCCAACGTCCTGACTTTC. Amino acids: CASSGTRTGANVLTF.

The table lists this clone with a few counts. The chain employs TRBV7-9 and TRBJ1-4; D is possibly TRBD1 (6 bases). Germline loops: CDR1 SEHNR, CDR2 FQNEAQ (reference sequence). There are 14 residues in the CDR3. Trimming pared 5 bases from V and 4 bases from J, leaving 11 bases between. CDR3 DNA sequence: TGTGCCAGCAGCAACGGACAGAGTAATGAAAAACTGTTTTTT. This codes for CASSNGQSNEKLFF.

V gene TRBV15 combines with J gene TRBJ2-5; 10 bases map to TRBD1. J lost 5 bases, V lost 5 bases, and 8 bases had no gene match. In germline, CDR1 is LNHNV, CDR2 YYDKDF (reference sequence). The CDR3 extends over 15 amino acids. The CDR3 sequence is CATSGGQGVEETQYF. The CDR3 coding sequence is TGTGCCACCAGCGGAGGACAGGGGGTGGAGGAGACCCAGTACTTC.

This chain links TRBV27 with TRBJ2-7; 9 bases match TRBD1. The CDR3 has 15 amino acids. CDR1 and CDR2 from the germline V gene are MNHEY and SMNVEV (reference sequence). V was clipped by 7 bases and J by 3 bases; unmatched bases: 10. CDR3 amino acids: CASKSLRDRVYEQYF. CDR3 in DNA: TGTGCCAGCAAATCCCTCCGGGACAGGGTCTACGAGCAGTACTTC.

This clone was seen a few times. This chain connects TRBV18 to TRBJ1-2; D may be TRBD1 (6 bases). Trimming cost V 6 bases and J 4 bases, with 18 bases left between them. The CDR3 extends over 15 amino acids. Germline assignment: CDR1 KGHSH and CDR2 LQKENI. The CDR3 reads CASSLQGTPFYGYTF. The DNA of the CDR3 is TGTGCCAGCTCGTTACAGGGAACCCCCTTCTATGGCTACACCTTC.

The J gene is TRBJ2-1, the V gene TRBV19; 16 bases match TRBD2. V shed 11 bases and J 8 bases; nucleotides not matched to a gene: 9. The CDR3 is 15 amino acids. Germline-derived CDR1 and CDR2 are LNHDA and SQIVND (reference sequence). The CDR3 here is CASYGGTSGRDEQFF. Written as DNA, the CDR3 is TGTGCCTCCTACGGGGGGACTAGCGGGAGGGATGAGCAGTTCTTC.

This clone turned up a few times. V and J are TRBV30 and TRBJ1-4; TRBD1 might be the D (5 bases). Germline values: CDR1 GTSNPN, CDR2 SVGIG (reference sequence). This CDR3 comprises 14 residues. Trimming took off 7 bases at V and 0 bases at J, with 12 bases between the two ends. The CDR3 DNA is TGTGCCTACGATCGGGGGGCAACTAATGAAAAACTGTTTTTT. This sequence encodes CAYDRGATNEKLFF.

This clone was detected a few times. An end of the junction does not agree with germline; a read error may underlie this. The chain employs TRBV5-4 and TRBJ1-2, with 8 bases that match TRBD1. The CDR3 is made up of 13 amino acids. CDR1 and CDR2 from the germline V gene are SGHNT and YYREEE (reference sequence). Here the CDR3 reads CASSQGQGYGYTF. The CDR3 region has the DNA TGCGCCAGCAGCCAAGGACAGGGTTATGGCTACACCTTC. The full variable domain, rest sourced from reference TRBV5-4 and TRBJ1-2, is ETGVTQSPTHLIKTRGQQVTLRCSSQSGHNTVSWYQQALGQGPQFIFQYYREEENGRGNFPPRFSGLQFPNYSSELNVNALELDDSALYLCASSQGQGYGYTFGSGTRLTVV.

This rearrangement joins TRBV7-2 to TRBJ1-1; D not certain. This CDR3 has 14 residues. V was clipped by 5 bases and J by 3 bases, with 13 bases between them. Germline CDR1 and CDR2: SGHTA and FQGNSA. The chain's CDR3 is CASSKTLTDTEAFF. The DNA for the CDR3 is TGTGCCAGCAGCAAAACCCTCACTGACACTGAAGCTTTCTTT.

This clone was observed a handful of times. The J gene is TRBJ1-1, the V gene TRBV12-5; TRBD1 matches at 8 bases. The germline gives CDR1 LGHNT, CDR2 FRNRAP. This CDR3 is 16 amino acids long. J was trimmed by 0 bases and V by 5 bases; bases with no gene match: 8. DNA for the CDR3: TGTGCTAGTGGTCCACCACAGGGGGGGATGAACACTGAAGCTTTCTTT. Amino acids: CASGPPQGGMNTEAFF.

This clone was recorded a few times. The chain uses TRBV18 and TRBJ2-1, with D possibly being TRBD1 (6 bases). Trimming shortened V by 1 base and J by 7 bases, and 14 bases separated the two germline ends. This CDR3 has 15 amino acids. The germline CDR1 and CDR2 sequences are KGHSH and LQKENI. The CDR3 DNA reads as TGTGCCAGCTCACCACGATCGGAAGGGACAAATGAGCAGTTCTTC. Its translation is CASSPRSEGTNEQFF.